The 29 T cell receptor beta chains below all came from one sample that was sequenced in a study of neoadjuvant nivolumab and ipilimumab in lung cancer. This table comes from immunoSEQ multiplex PCR, and its TCRdb copy is limited to in-frame clones, with some not included. The sample yields around 30,000 clones, 65% to 85% seen once. This specimen was peripheral blood, taken before neoadjuvant nivolumab, alone or with ipilimumab. Receptors were obtained from an adult with non-small cell lung cancer.

V is TRBV19 and J is TRBJ1-2, with D possibly being TRBD1 (5 bases). From germline, CDR1 is LNHDA and CDR2 SQIVND (reference sequence). V lost 10 bases to trimming and J lost 8 bases, with 14 bases between them. CDR3 length: 11 amino acids. The CDR3 here is CATWDHFGYTF. The CDR3 DNA sequence: TGTGCCACTTGGGACCACTTCGGCTACACCTTC.

This chain links TRBV27 with TRBJ1-6, with D perhaps TRBD1 (6 bases). CDR3 length: 16 amino acids. Between the trimmed V and J ends, which lost 5 bases and 5 bases, there was a span of 16 bases. Germline CDR1 is MNHEY and CDR2 is SMNVEV (reference sequence). CDR3: CASSDRQGFHNSPLHF. CDR3 coding DNA: TGTGCCAGCAGTGACCGCCAGGGGTTCCATAATTCACCCCTCCACTTT.

The genes are TRBV10-3 and TRBJ1-1, with D unclear. Trimming stripped 2 bases from V and 7 bases from J, with 11 bases between. Germline CDR1 is ENHRY and CDR2 is SYGVKD. This CDR3 comprises 13 residues. The CDR3 nucleotides read TGTGCCATCAGTGAGATGAGGCAGTATGAAGCTTTCTTT. Its protein product is CAISEMRQYEAFF.

In its sample, this clone was seen a few times. The chain is built from TRBV5-1 and TRBJ2-7; D unresolved. V gave up 0 bases and J gave up 0 bases, with 13 bases separating them. The CDR3 is 16 amino acids. The germline CDR1 and CDR2 sequences are SGHRS and YFSETQ. The CDR3 bases are TGCGCCAGCAGCTTGGCTTCTGGTCTTAGCTCCTACGAGCAGTACTTC. Translation: CASSLASGLSSYEQYF.

The V gene is TRBV9, the J gene TRBJ1-1; D not certain. Trimming took 2 bases from V and 2 from J, leaving 10 bases between them. The CDR3 is made up of 14 amino acids. Germline V gene data show CDR1 as SGDLS and CDR2 as YYNGEE. CDR3 coding DNA: TGTGCCAGCAGCGTCGGACCGGGTAACACTGAAGCTTTCTTT. Its translation is CASSVGPGNTEAFF.

The V and J genes are TRBV5-1 and TRBJ1-1; D gene uncertain. Germline CDR1 and CDR2: SGHRS and YFSETQ. CDR3 length: 18 amino acids. With 0 bases removed from V and 1 base from J, the gap between germline ends came to 19 bases. For the CDR3, the DNA is TGCGCCAGCAGCTTGGCCTATCTGGGGTCACGGGGGAACACTGAAGCTTTCTTT. This encodes CASSLAYLGSRGNTEAFF.

CDR3 nucleotides: TGTGCCAGCAGCTTTGGGAACACTGAAGCTTTCTTT. This sequence encodes CASSFGNTEAFF. J is TRBJ1-1 and V is TRBV7-9; D is uncertain. Germline assignment: CDR1 SEHNR and CDR2 FQNEAQ (reference sequence). Trimming pared 3 bases from V and 1 base from J, leaving 3 bases between. The CDR3 consists of 12 residues.

The table lists this clone with a count of one. The gene calls are TRBV6-1 and TRBJ2-5; TRBD2 aligns across 12 bases. Losses at the gene ends were 2 bases for V and 1 base for J; bases not matched to a gene: 17. The length of the CDR3 is 21 residues. Germline lookup yields CDR1 MNHNS and CDR2 SASEGT. DNA for the CDR3: TGTGCCAGCAGTGAATGGACTAGCGGGGACGCGCGGGGAACAATCCAAGAGACCCAGTACTTC. Encoded protein: CASSEWTSGDARGTIQETQYF.

This clone is a singleton in its sample. The CDR3 nucleotides are TGCGCCAGCAGCCGCGAGGACAGGGGGGCTGAGCAGTTCTTC. This codes for CASSREDRGAEQFF. This chain links TRBV4-3 with TRBJ2-1; 10 bases fit TRBD1. The V gene's germline CDR1 is LGHNA and CDR2 YSLEER. The CDR3 loop spans 14 amino acids. The V segment lost 4 bases and the J segment 9 bases; nucleotides outside the gene matches: 6.

The rearrangement uses TRBV14 and TRBJ2-2; D is undetermined. Germline values: CDR1 SGHDN, CDR2 FVKESK. Between the trimmed V and J ends, which lost 4 bases and 4 bases, there was a span of 10 bases. This CDR3 is 14 amino acids long. For the CDR3, the DNA is TGTGCCAGCAGCCTCCGGACGGGCACCGGGGAGCTGTTTTTT. Translated, it gives CASSLRTGTGELFF. Variable domain in full (rest from reference TRBV14 and TRBJ2-2): EAGVTQFPSHSVIEKGQTVTLRCDPISGHDNLYWYRRVMGKEIKFLLHFVKESKQDESGMPNNRFLAERTGGTYSTLKVQPAELEDSGVYFCASSLRTGTGELFFGEGSRLTVL.

V is TRBV5-5 and J is TRBJ1-1; D unresolved. This CDR3 contains 12 residues. The germline V and J ends were trimmed by 2 bases and 6 bases, with 8 bases remaining between them. The germline CDR1 and CDR2 sequences are SGHKS and YYEKEE (reference sequence). CDR3 sequence: CASSFPGPEAFF. The CDR3 coding sequence is TGTGCCAGCAGCTTTCCTGGGCCTGAAGCTTTCTTT.

V gene TRBV9 combines with J gene TRBJ2-6; 9 nucleotides agree with TRBD1. The trim removed 4 bases at V and 0 bases at J, leaving 5 bases unmatched. The germline V gene encodes CDR1 SGDLS and CDR2 YYNGEE. This CDR3 region has 17 residues. The CDR3 nucleotides are TGTGCCAGCAGCCCTCGACAGGGGGTCTCTGGGGCCAACGTCCTGACTTTC. It codes for CASSPRQGVSGANVLTF.

The V and J genes are TRBV5-1 and TRBJ1-3; no firm D call. CDR3 length: 13 amino acids. V gave up 0 bases and J gave up 8 bases, with 9 bases separating them. Germline-derived CDR1 and CDR2 are SGHRS and YFSETQ. CDR3 sequence reads: CASSLEYLDTIYF. In nucleotides, the CDR3 is TGCGCCAGCAGCTTGGAGTATTTAGACACCATATATTTT.

The chain employs TRBV29-1 and TRBJ1-2; D remains ambiguous. The V and J ends lost 7 bases and 4 bases respectively, with 13 bases between them. Germline V gene sequence: CDR1 SQVTM, CDR2 ANQGSEA. The CDR3 has 12 amino acids. In DNA form, the CDR3 reads TGCAGCGCGTCTTCTAGTCGCTATGGCTACACCTTC. Translation gives CSASSSRYGYTF.

CDR3 coding DNA: TGTGCCAGCAGCTTGTTGCAGATGAACACTGAAGCTTTCTTT. This sequence encodes CASSLLQMNTEAFF. V is TRBV5-6 and J is TRBJ1-1, with D hard to call. CDR1 and CDR2 from the germline V gene are SGHDT and YYEEEE. V gave up 1 base and J gave up 0 bases, with 7 bases separating them. This CDR3 comprises 14 residues. Based on the CDR3 plus reference TRBV5-6 and TRBJ1-1, the full variable domain is DAGVTQSPTHLIKTRGQQVTLRCSPKSGHDTVSWYQQALGQGPQFIFQYYEEEERQRGNFPDRFSGHQFPNYSSELNVNALLLGDSALYLCASSLLQMNTEAFFGQGTRLTVV.

The rearrangement uses TRBV6-6 and TRBJ2-7; TRBD1 agrees at 10 bases. The germline V gene encodes CDR1 MNHNY and CDR2 SVGAGI (reference sequence). Trimming removed 10 bases from V and 0 bases from J; junction bases left unmatched: 12. The CDR3 spans 16 residues. CDR3 nucleotides: TGTGCCACCATAAAGGGGACAGGGGCCTTCTCCTACGAGCAGTACTTC. This encodes CATIKGTGAFSYEQYF.

The chain is built from TRBV7-3 and TRBJ2-3, with 10 bases identical to TRBD2. CDR1 is SGHTA, CDR2 FQGTGA, per germline. With 5 bases clipped from V and 6 bases from J, the junction kept 5 bases outside the gene matches. There are 14 residues in the CDR3. The DNA of the CDR3 is TGTGCCAGCAGCCGAGCGGGGGGGCGGGATACGCAGTATTTT. It translates to CASSRAGGRDTQYF.

V is TRBV7-3 and J is TRBJ2-5; 9 positions agree with TRBD2. CDR1 is SGHTA, CDR2 FQGTGA, per germline. With 5 bases clipped from V and 4 bases from J, the junction kept 11 bases outside the gene matches. The length of the CDR3 is 16 residues. In DNA, the CDR3 is TGTGCCAGCAGCGAAACGGGCGCGGGGGGGCCAGAGACCCAGTACTTC. This translates into CASSETGAGGPETQYF.

This clone was detected a few times. This chain joins TRBV19 and TRBJ1-5; D might be TRBD1 (6 bases). Germline V gives CDR1 LNHDA, CDR2 SQIVND (reference sequence). V lost 6 bases and J 6 bases, leaving 18 bases between the germline ends. The CDR3 runs 15 residues. The CDR3 reads CASRYLSGVGQPQHF. CDR3 nucleotides: TGTGCCAGTAGGTATCTCTCAGGGGTGGGTCAGCCCCAGCATTTT.

The V gene is TRBV10-3, the J gene TRBJ1-1; TRBD1 aligns across 8 bases. The germline gives CDR1 ENHRY, CDR2 SYGVKD. This CDR3 has 15 amino acids. V was pared by 4 bases and J by 4 bases, with 8 bases of the junction left unmatched. CDR3 protein: CAISVDATGGTEAFF. CDR3 DNA sequence: TGTGCCATCAGTGTAGACGCCACAGGGGGCACTGAAGCTTTCTTT.

J is TRBJ2-3 and V is TRBV9; D is undetermined. The CDR3 contains 12 residues. V was trimmed by 3 bases and J by 3 bases, leaving 5 bases between them. Germline V gene lookup returns CDR1 SGDLS and CDR2 YYNGEE. CDR3 amino acids: CASSGVTDTQYF. CDR3 sequence (DNA): TGTGCCAGCAGCGGCGTTACAGATACGCAGTATTTT.

This chain joins TRBV10-3 and TRBJ2-5; D perhaps matches TRBD1 (5 bases). Germline-derived CDR1 and CDR2 are ENHRY and SYGVKD. V was clipped by 6 bases and J by 3 bases, with 11 bases between them. The CDR3 totals 13 residues. In DNA form, the CDR3 reads TGTGCCATCAGGACAGTTGTGGAAGAGACCCAGTACTTC. Translated: CAIRTVVEETQYF.

The chain combines TRBV10-3 with TRBJ2-2; a possible D gene is TRBD1 (5 bases). Germline V gives CDR1 ENHRY, CDR2 SYGVKD. This CDR3 comprises 15 residues. With 2 bases removed from V and 3 bases from J, the gap between germline ends came to 10 bases. The CDR3 DNA reads as TGTGCCATCAGTGAGGGCCTAGGGGACACCGGGGAGCTGTTTTTT. Residues: CAISEGLGDTGELFF.

The CDR3 DNA is TGCGCCAGCAGCCGTTCTGTTTCGGGGGGTGTCACCGGGGAGCTGTTTTTT. Translated: CASSRSVSGGVTGELFF. The chain employs TRBV4-1 and TRBJ2-2, with TRBD2 identical over 7 bases. The CDR3 spans 17 residues. J was trimmed by 4 bases and V by 4 bases; bases with no gene match: 12. The germline gives CDR1 MGHRA, CDR2 YSYEKL.

This clone appeared a single time. The chain carries TRBV5-1 and TRBJ1-3; 9 bases align to TRBD1. Germline CDR1 SGHRS, CDR2 YFSETQ. V shed 3 bases and J 2 bases; nucleotides not matched to a gene: 9. There are 17 residues in the CDR3. CDR3 protein: CASSSVQGAAAGNTIYF. The CDR3 DNA reads as TGCGCCAGCAGCTCCGTACAGGGGGCAGCTGCTGGAAACACCATATATTTT.

The chain uses TRBV7-8 and TRBJ1-1; 7 bases align to TRBD1. Germline CDR1 SGHVS, CDR2 FQNEAQ. This CDR3 comprises 12 residues. V lost 4 bases to trimming and J lost 12 bases; unmatched junction nucleotides: 8. The CDR3 region has the DNA TGTGCCAGCAGCTCCCAGGGGGGGATAACTTTCTTT. Translating gives CASSSQGGITFF. The variable domain in full, with the rest retrieved from reference TRBV7-8 and TRBJ1-1, is GAGVSQSPRYKVAKRGQDVALRCDPISGHVSLFWYQQALGQGPEFLTYFQNEAQLDKSGLPSDRFFAERPEGSVSTLKIQRTQQEDSAVYLCASSSQGGITFFGQGTRLTVV.

This clone was seen a handful of times. The chain employs TRBV5-8 and TRBJ1-1; maybe TRBD1 (5 bases). Germline CDR1 SGHTS, CDR2 YDEGEE. The CDR3 runs 15 residues. Trimming stripped 4 bases from V and 10 bases from J, with 23 bases between. The CDR3 nucleotides are TGTGCCAGCAGCCGGAGACGGGGGGGGTTCCTTCGAGCTTTCTTT. Protein sequence: CASSRRRGGFLRAFF.

The chain is built from TRBV6-1 and TRBJ1-5, with D perhaps TRBD1 (5 bases). The germline V gene encodes CDR1 MNHNS and CDR2 SASEGT. V was clipped by 6 bases and J by 6 bases, with 12 bases between them. This CDR3 contains 13 residues. The DNA of the CDR3 is TGTGCCAGCAGGCCCACGGGGACTCAGCCCCAGCATTTT. The encoded protein is CASRPTGTQPQHF.

The chain combines TRBV5-1 with TRBJ1-2, with D tentatively TRBD1 (5 bases). The CDR3 length is 14 residues. Germline V gene data show CDR1 as SGHRS and CDR2 as YFSETQ. The V end was cut by 0 bases, the J end by 10 bases, with 16 bases between. CDR3 sequence (DNA): TGCGCCAGCAGCTTGGAGGGACGGGGGAACGACTACACCTTC. Its protein product is CASSLEGRGNDYTF.